The 5 T cell receptor beta chains listed next were all sequenced from one sample in a study of T cells in Graves' hyperthyroidism and ophthalmopathy. There were TCR beta CDR3 regions amplified from RNA transcripts. First-round RT-PCR of the TCR CDR3 relied on the HTBI primer set. TCRdb re-called the multiplex PCR reads with MiXCR, one entry per CDR3 protein. The sample records hundreds of thousands of distinct CDR3 sequences, approximately 15% being singletons. The sequenced material came from blood. All receptors come from a man between 18 and 35 years old with Graves' ophthalmopathy.

The chain recombines TRBV11-3 with TRBJ2-2; D is unclear. This CDR3 spans 12 amino acids. Deletions cut 11 bases from V and 1 base from J, with 8 bases between. Germline V lookup: CDR1 SGHNT, CDR2 YENEEA. The CDR3 DNA reads as TGTGCCGGGAAGGGGAACACCGGGGAGCTGTTTTTT. Amino acids: CAGKGNTGELFF.

In its sample, this clonotype was seen a few times. The rearrangement links TRBV4-1 to TRBJ1-1; 7 nucleotides line up with TRBD1. The CDR3 is 15 residues long. V lost 3 bases, J lost 1 base, and 5 bases stayed unmatched. The V gene's germline CDR1 is MGHRA and CDR2 YSYEKL. Here the CDR3 DNA reads TGCGCCAGCAGCCAGTCCTCAGGGGGGAACACTGAAGCTTTCTTT. It translates to CASSQSSGGNTEAFF.

The chain employs TRBV7-6 and TRBJ2-5; D uncertain. Germline V CDR1 and CDR2: SGHVS, FNYEAQ. The CDR3 runs to 15 residues. V lost 2 bases to trimming and J lost 0 bases, with 10 bases between them. The CDR3: CASSLIGAYQETQYF. The CDR3 bases are TGTGCCAGCAGCTTAATTGGTGCATACCAAGAGACCCAGTACTTC. The variable domain in full, completed from reference TRBV7-6 and TRBJ2-5, reads GAGVSQSPRYKVTKRGQDVALRCDPISGHVSLYWYRQALGQGPEFLTYFNYEAQQDKSGLPNDRFSAERPEGSISTLTIQRTEQRDSAMYRCASSLIGAYQETQYFGPGTRLLVL.

This chain joins TRBV19 and TRBJ1-5, with TRBD1 as a possible D gene (6 bases). The CDR3 loop spans 15 amino acids. Deletions cut 5 bases from V and 0 bases from J, with 11 bases between. Germline CDR1 LNHDA, CDR2 SQIVND (reference sequence). The CDR3: CASSWTEYSNQPQHF. CDR3 DNA sequence: TGTGCCAGTAGTTGGACAGAGTATAGCAATCAGCCCCAGCATTTT.

Note on this clonotype: This may be a read error, as it is one base from a much larger clone. The chain uses TRBV5-1 and TRBJ2-1; tentatively, D is TRBD2 (6 bases). The CDR3 runs 15 residues. From germline, CDR1 is SGHRS and CDR2 YFSETQ. This chain's CDR3 is CVSSLTGGSYNEQFF. DNA for the CDR3: TGCGTCAGCAGCTTGACCGGGGGCTCCTACAATGAGCAGTTCTTC.